These 13 T cell receptor beta chains came from one sample sequenced in a study of Tregs in tolerant kidney transplant recipients. Using immunoSEQ multiplex PCR, the repertoire was profiled, and TCRdb retains in-frame clones only, with some absent. The sample contains around 52,000 clones, around 83% of which appear only once. Input material: CD4+ T cells from blood. Every receptor here comes from a human donor in good health.

This clone has only one observation. DNA for the CDR3: TGTGCCAGCAGTCGAATAAGGGCAGCTAACTATGGCTACACCTTC. Amino acids: CASSRIRAANYGYTF. This chain joins TRBV6-5 and TRBJ1-2; no clear D. The CDR3 length is 15 residues. Germline V gene data show CDR1 as MNHEY and CDR2 as SVGAGI. The V and J ends lost 5 bases and 0 bases respectively, with 13 bases between them.

This clone has a handful of counts. The CDR3 coding sequence is TGTGCCAGCAGCCCGAAAGGGATGAACACTGAAGCTTTCTTT. This encodes CASSPKGMNTEAFF. The gene calls are TRBV11-3 and TRBJ1-1, with unresolved D. This CDR3 spans 14 amino acids. Trimming removed 5 bases at V and 0 bases at J, with 10 bases between. CDR1 SGHNT and CDR2 YENEEA come from the germline V gene.

This rearrangement joins TRBV11-2 to TRBJ2-3; D not resolved. Trimming removed 1 base from V and 9 bases from J, with 14 bases in between. The germline V gene encodes CDR1 SGHAT and CDR2 FQNNGV. The CDR3 sequence is 14 residues long. Here the CDR3 DNA reads TGTGCCAGCAGCTTAGCGCGATTTGAAGACACGCAGTATTTT. Protein: CASSLARFEDTQYF.

V gene TRBV29-1 combines with J gene TRBJ1-2; TRBD1 aligns across 8 bases. V dropped 6 bases and J dropped 3; count of bases not matched to a gene: 0. This CDR3 has 11 amino acids. CDR1 and CDR2 from the germline V gene are SQVTM and ANQGSEA. The CDR3, as DNA: TGCAGCGTGGGACAGGACTATGGCTACACCTTC. Translated, it gives CSVGQDYGYTF.

There are a few counts of this clone. The CDR3 reads CASSPGTLQGQYF. DNA of the CDR3: TGTGCCAGCAGTCCCGGGACACTCCAAGGGCAGTACTTC. This sequence joins TRBV6-1 and TRBJ2-7, with D tentatively TRBD1 (6 bases). CDR1 is MNHNS, CDR2 SASEGT, per germline. CDR3 length: 13 amino acids. V lost 5 bases, J lost 9 bases, and 17 bases lay in between.

This rearrangement joins TRBV6-1 to TRBJ2-1, with a weak D call TRBD2 (6 bases). The CDR3 totals 11 residues. V lost 3 bases, J lost 12 bases, and 9 bases lay in between. The germline gives CDR1 MNHNS, CDR2 SASEGT. The DNA for the CDR3 is TGTGCCAGCAGTGACCGGGGGATGCAGTTCTTC. Its protein is CASSDRGMQFF.

V gene TRBV9 combines with J gene TRBJ2-2; tentatively, D is TRBD2 (7 bases). Germline values: CDR1 SGDLS, CDR2 YYNGEE. V was pared by 3 bases and J by 4 bases, with 16 bases between. The CDR3 is made up of 16 amino acids. For the CDR3, the DNA is TGTGCCAGCAGCGAGGGGCCTAGGGGGGGCACCGGGGAGCTGTTTTTT. Amino acids: CASSEGPRGGTGELFF.

In the case of this clone: Germline and junction disagree at one end, which may indicate a read error. The chain links TRBV7-3 to TRBJ2-1, with 11 nucleotides matching TRBD2. Germline loops: CDR1 SGHTA, CDR2 FQGTGA. This CDR3 region has 15 residues. CDR3 DNA sequence: TGTGCCAGCAACGAACTAGCGGGAGCGTACAATGAGCAGCTCTTC. Protein: CASNELAGAYNEQLF.

The chain joins TRBV19 to TRBJ1-2; no clear D gene. The germline V gene has CDR1 LNHDA and CDR2 SQIVND (reference sequence). V was pared by 3 bases and J by 4 bases, with 9 bases between. The CDR3 consists of 13 residues. The CDR3 bases are TGTGCCAGTAGTATCGGGCAGTTCTATGGCTACACCTTC. Translated, it gives CASSIGQFYGYTF.

The CDR3 DNA reads TGTGCCTGGAGTGTAAATCCCCTGGGAGGGGGGAACCAGCCCCAGCATTTT. Translating it yields CAWSVNPLGGGNQPQHF. V is TRBV30 and J is TRBJ1-5; D is perhaps TRBD1 (6 bases). V dropped 0 bases and J dropped 7 bases, with 22 bases sitting between them. The CDR3 length is 17 residues. Germline V CDR1 and CDR2: GTSNPN, SVGIG (reference sequence).

The chain uses TRBV29-1 and TRBJ2-3; 9 bases fit TRBD1. Germline trimming cut 1 base from V and 6 bases from J; bases unmatched to any gene: 8. The CDR3 length is 15 residues. Germline V gene data show CDR1 as SQVTM and CDR2 as ANQGSEA. Written as DNA, the CDR3 is TGCAGCGTTGAAGGACAGGGGGGTAACACCGATACGCAGTATTTT. As protein: CSVEGQGGNTDTQYF.

V and J are TRBV10-1 and TRBJ1-2, with D possibly matching TRBD1 (5 bases). The CDR3 covers 14 residues. The V end lost 3 bases, the J end lost 4 bases, and 12 bases lay between the germline ends. CDR1 WNHNN and CDR2 SYGVQD come from the germline V gene (reference sequence). This CDR3 is CASSDPRGTYGYTF. CDR3 sequence (DNA): TGCGCCAGCAGTGATCCGAGGGGTACCTATGGCTACACCTTC.

This chain links TRBV28 with TRBJ1-5; no clear D. Germline V gene data show CDR1 as MDHEN and CDR2 as SYDVKM. CDR3 length: 13 amino acids. V dropped 2 bases and J dropped 1 base, with 3 bases sitting between them. The CDR3 DNA reads TGTGCCAGCAGTTTACGGAGCAATCAGCCCCAGCATTTT. This gives the protein CASSLRSNQPQHF.